Sequencing of this TCR beta chain was carried out in a study of cytomegalovirus exposure and HLA in healthy donors. About the study: Approximately 180 million T cells yielded more than 90 million unique TCR beta sequences, as an earlier analysis found. Findings and caveats of the study: Rates of TCR association differed by HLA locus in a later analysis, with DRB1 highest and HLA-C lowest.

To note about this clone: Its antigen is not known.

Donors showed nominal health when sampled, although they likely had unrecorded immune exposures. The V end lost 5 bases, the J end lost 8 bases, and 21 bases lay between the germline ends. Germline V gene lookup returns CDR1 SGHVT and CDR2 SQSDAQ. The CDR3 extends over 15 amino acids. Primers for the PCR totalled 60 Vbeta and 13 Jbeta. TCRdb keeps only in-frame clones here, not all; method: immunoSEQ multiplex PCR. The table includes over 55,000 clones, more than 75% detected once. V usage is TRBV7-4 and J usage is TRBJ1-2; D might be TRBD1 (5 bases). The sequenced sample was PBMCs. The sequence was collected from a male donor in good health and CMV-seronegative. The CDR3 reads CASSPRGWQGYGYTF. For the CDR3, the DNA is TGTGCCAGCAGCCCTCGGGGGTGGCAGGGTTACGGCTACACCTTC.